The table lists the clone carrying this TCR beta chain with many counts. From the germline J gene comes the end of the CDR3, since the read stops 3 residues before it. Trimming shortened V by 4 bases and J by 1 base, and 12 bases separated the two germline ends. Looked up from germline, CDR1 is SGHRS and CDR2 is YFSETQ. The CDR3 loop spans 15 amino acids. The sample belongs to a study of T cell clonality in common variable immunodeficiency. The method was immunoSEQ multiplex PCR; TCRdb's version includes in-frame clones alone and lacks a portion of them. The specimen has tens of thousands of clones, none found just once.

This chain links TRBV5-1 with TRBJ1-3; TRBD1 is a possible D gene (6 bases). Sequenced: peripheral blood mononuclear cells. The receptor was isolated from a person aged 18 to 70 in good health. The covered CDR3 bases are TGCGCCAGCAGCGAACAGGGTTGGTCTGGAAACACC. Encoded protein: CASSEQGWSGNT. The entire CDR3 sequence reads CASSEQGWSGNTIYF.